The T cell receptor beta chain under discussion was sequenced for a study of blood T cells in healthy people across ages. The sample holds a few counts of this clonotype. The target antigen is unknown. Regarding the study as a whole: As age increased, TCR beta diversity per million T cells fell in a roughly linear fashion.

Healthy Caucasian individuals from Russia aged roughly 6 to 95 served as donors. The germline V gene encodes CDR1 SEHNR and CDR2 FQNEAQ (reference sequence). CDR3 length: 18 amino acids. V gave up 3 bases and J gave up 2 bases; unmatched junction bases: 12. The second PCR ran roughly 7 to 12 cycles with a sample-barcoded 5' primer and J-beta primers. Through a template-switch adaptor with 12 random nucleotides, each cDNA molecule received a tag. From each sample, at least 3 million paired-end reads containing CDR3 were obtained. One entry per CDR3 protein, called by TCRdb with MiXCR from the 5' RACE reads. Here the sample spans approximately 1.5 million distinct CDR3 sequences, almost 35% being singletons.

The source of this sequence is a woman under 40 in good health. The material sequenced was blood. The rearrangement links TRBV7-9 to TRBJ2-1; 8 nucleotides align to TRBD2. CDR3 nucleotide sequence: TGTGCCAGCAGCTTGGGTAGCGGGAATAAGAAGACCTACAATGAGCAGTTCTTC. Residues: CASSLGSGNKKTYNEQFF.